This TCR beta chain comes out of a study of cytomegalovirus exposure and HLA in healthy donors. Points from the study as a whole: In a later analysis, common viral pathogens appeared linked to several of the most significant clusters. Evidence from a later analysis indicated that most CMV-associated TCR beta chains looked HLA-restricted.

At collection, donors were nominally healthy, but unrecorded immune exposures were probable. It was with 60 Vbeta and 13 Jbeta primers that the PCR ran. In the original processing: In a later analysis, some 80 million unique TCR beta chains included roughly 11 million shared by two or more donors. This table comes from immunoSEQ multiplex PCR, and its TCRdb copy is limited to in-frame clones, with some not included. V, J and clone size are those of that table, while D and trimming were read from the DNA. The sample holds about 140,000 clones, roughly 85% seen once. Remarks on this clone: Its matching antigen is unknown.

The sequence was collected from a man in his forties or fifties in good health and CMV-seropositive. Sequencing was carried out using PBMCs.

CDR3 in DNA: TGCGCCAGCAGCTCCCGGGACTCCGAAGGAAAAGGCAATCAGCCCCAGCATTTT. This translates into CASSSRDSEGKGNQPQHF. This chain uses TRBV5-1 with TRBJ1-5, with a tentative D call TRBD1 (5 bases). CDR1 and CDR2 from the germline V gene are SGHRS and YFSETQ. V gave up 3 bases and J gave up 2 bases, with 21 bases separating them. The CDR3 consists of 18 residues.